This T cell receptor (beta chain) was captured in a study of blood T cell repertoires in COVID-19. For the study at large: There were acute and convalescent COVID-19 samples, and they came from the United States, Italy and Spain.

Authors' analysis steps: Reference gene primer amplification gave nucleated cell count estimates. The table came from immunoSEQ multiplex PCR; TCRdb's copy has only in-frame clones and leaves some out. V, J and clone size derive from that table, while D and trimming were established from the DNA sequence. The table has around 250,000 clones, 88% seen once; the top ten hold 10% to 13%. This CDR3 is 14 amino acids long. Per the germline V gene, CDR1 is SNHLY and CDR2 is FYNNEI. Trimming took 6 bases from V and 0 from J, leaving 9 bases between them. This clone was seen a single time. While infection was still active, Seattle patients were enrolled and then followed longitudinally.

The rearrangement joins TRBV2 to TRBJ1-3; D is ambiguous. This TCR came from a woman in her 70s with COVID-19, enrolled during active disease. Sequenced: peripheral blood. CDR3 coding DNA: TGTGCCAGCAGATCACAGAGCTCTGGAAACACCATATATTTT. Protein sequence: CASRSQSSGNTIYF.